These T cell receptor beta chains were read from a single sample in a study of cytomegalovirus exposure and HLA in healthy donors. Data came from immunoSEQ multiplex PCR; TCRdb stores just in-frame clones and leaves some out. The table shows approximately 200,000 clones, with about four fifths occurring only once. The sample comprised PBMCs. These receptors originate from a boy aged 2-9 years in good health and CMV-seronegative. Both conserved end residues are part of each CDR3.

j_gene	v_gene	CDR3aa
TRBJ2-5	TRBV7-8	CASSLAVREETQYF
TRBJ1-5	TRBV19	CASSIALNQPQHF
TRBJ2-7	TRBV27	CASSRTGGSYEQYF
TRBJ1-3	TRBV5-4	CASSRFSGDGNTIYF
TRBJ1-1	TRBV6-5	CASSYRTGGTEAFF
NA	TRBV5-1	CASSSGQGSYEQYF
TRBJ2-1	TRBV5-5	CASSLVAGADNEQFF
TRBJ1-1	TRBV30	CAWSAPRDRGGTEAFF
TRBJ2-7	TRBV7-3	CASSSQGGSEQYF
TRBJ1-4	TRBV27	CASSYRGDEKLFF
TRBJ2-4	TRBV4-3	CASDPPGQLAKNIQYF
TRBJ2-2	TRBV6-1	CASTQGLNTGELFF
TRBJ2-2	TRBV19	CASNSGGAWTGELFF
TRBJ1-1	TRBV7-6	CASSPGAVTEAFF
TRBJ1-6	TRBV7-9	CASSLGQGYNSPLHF
TRBJ2-2	TRBV29-1	CSVDRGTGELFF
TRBJ2-1	TRBV6-5	CASIQRGTNEQFF
TRBJ2-3	TRBV5-1	CASSFRDRDTDTQYF
TRBJ2-1	TRBV11-2	CASTTYRGGGNEQFF
TRBJ1-1	TRBV28	CASIGGGTEAFF
TRBJ2-6	TRBV7-2	CASSRGAGSPSGANVLTF
TRBJ2-5	TRBV11-2	CASSLEGGRWETQYF
TRBJ2-7	TRBV11-1	CASSFDQGYEQYF
TRBJ2-5	TRBV5-4	CASSPTGTLETQYF
TRBJ2-7	TRBV5-6	CASTRLRGTSLYEQYF
TRBJ2-3	TRBV9	CASSPGGFTDTQYF
TRBJ2-3	TRBV7-2	CASSRRAGNTDTQYF
TRBJ2-5	TRBV28	CASSILAGGRAQYF
TRBJ1-4	TRBV6-1	CASSVDREEKLFF
TRBJ2-1	TRBV6-5	CASSEQFNEQFF
TRBJ1-2	TRBV4-3	CASSQVRWRGYTF
TRBJ1-1	TRBV7-2	CASSLMLGKMNTEAFF
TRBJ2-3	TRBV30	CDHRPLGLGSTDTQYF
TRBJ2-3	TRBV7-2	CASSFGSGAPDTQYF
TRBJ2-5	TRBV4-1	CASSQDLTSSYQETQYF
TRBJ1-1	TRBV25-1	CASSAREGDTEAFF
TRBJ2-1	TRBV4-3	CASSQDVVRGSGSYNEQFF
TRBJ2-5	TRBV10-1	CASSESWSETTETQYF
TRBJ1-3	TRBV7-9	CASSLLTSSGNTIYF
TRBJ2-3	TRBV27	CASRPKAGVQADTQYF
TRBJ1-2	TRBV7-9	CASSGDYYGYTF
TRBJ2-7	TRBV6-5	CASSPTGGSYEQYF
TRBJ2-1	TRBV2	CASSGSWTGLLWFGGYNEQFF
TRBJ2-1	TRBV5-1	CASSLAGTTLDEQFF
TRBJ2-3	TRBV4-2	CASSPGVAGGSTDTQYF
TRBJ1-5	TRBV19	CASSRTGLQPQHF
TRBJ1-1	TRBV9	CASSMGGFTEAFF
TRBJ1-6	TRBV5-1	CASSLAAGDNSPLHF
TRBJ2-1	TRBV11-2	CASSLVGRGGRNEQFF
TRBJ1-2	TRBV7-9	CASRPPRGGYGYTF
TRBJ2-3	TRBV6-5	CASKELDTQYF
TRBJ2-1	TRBV6-4	CASSATGMLDNEQFF